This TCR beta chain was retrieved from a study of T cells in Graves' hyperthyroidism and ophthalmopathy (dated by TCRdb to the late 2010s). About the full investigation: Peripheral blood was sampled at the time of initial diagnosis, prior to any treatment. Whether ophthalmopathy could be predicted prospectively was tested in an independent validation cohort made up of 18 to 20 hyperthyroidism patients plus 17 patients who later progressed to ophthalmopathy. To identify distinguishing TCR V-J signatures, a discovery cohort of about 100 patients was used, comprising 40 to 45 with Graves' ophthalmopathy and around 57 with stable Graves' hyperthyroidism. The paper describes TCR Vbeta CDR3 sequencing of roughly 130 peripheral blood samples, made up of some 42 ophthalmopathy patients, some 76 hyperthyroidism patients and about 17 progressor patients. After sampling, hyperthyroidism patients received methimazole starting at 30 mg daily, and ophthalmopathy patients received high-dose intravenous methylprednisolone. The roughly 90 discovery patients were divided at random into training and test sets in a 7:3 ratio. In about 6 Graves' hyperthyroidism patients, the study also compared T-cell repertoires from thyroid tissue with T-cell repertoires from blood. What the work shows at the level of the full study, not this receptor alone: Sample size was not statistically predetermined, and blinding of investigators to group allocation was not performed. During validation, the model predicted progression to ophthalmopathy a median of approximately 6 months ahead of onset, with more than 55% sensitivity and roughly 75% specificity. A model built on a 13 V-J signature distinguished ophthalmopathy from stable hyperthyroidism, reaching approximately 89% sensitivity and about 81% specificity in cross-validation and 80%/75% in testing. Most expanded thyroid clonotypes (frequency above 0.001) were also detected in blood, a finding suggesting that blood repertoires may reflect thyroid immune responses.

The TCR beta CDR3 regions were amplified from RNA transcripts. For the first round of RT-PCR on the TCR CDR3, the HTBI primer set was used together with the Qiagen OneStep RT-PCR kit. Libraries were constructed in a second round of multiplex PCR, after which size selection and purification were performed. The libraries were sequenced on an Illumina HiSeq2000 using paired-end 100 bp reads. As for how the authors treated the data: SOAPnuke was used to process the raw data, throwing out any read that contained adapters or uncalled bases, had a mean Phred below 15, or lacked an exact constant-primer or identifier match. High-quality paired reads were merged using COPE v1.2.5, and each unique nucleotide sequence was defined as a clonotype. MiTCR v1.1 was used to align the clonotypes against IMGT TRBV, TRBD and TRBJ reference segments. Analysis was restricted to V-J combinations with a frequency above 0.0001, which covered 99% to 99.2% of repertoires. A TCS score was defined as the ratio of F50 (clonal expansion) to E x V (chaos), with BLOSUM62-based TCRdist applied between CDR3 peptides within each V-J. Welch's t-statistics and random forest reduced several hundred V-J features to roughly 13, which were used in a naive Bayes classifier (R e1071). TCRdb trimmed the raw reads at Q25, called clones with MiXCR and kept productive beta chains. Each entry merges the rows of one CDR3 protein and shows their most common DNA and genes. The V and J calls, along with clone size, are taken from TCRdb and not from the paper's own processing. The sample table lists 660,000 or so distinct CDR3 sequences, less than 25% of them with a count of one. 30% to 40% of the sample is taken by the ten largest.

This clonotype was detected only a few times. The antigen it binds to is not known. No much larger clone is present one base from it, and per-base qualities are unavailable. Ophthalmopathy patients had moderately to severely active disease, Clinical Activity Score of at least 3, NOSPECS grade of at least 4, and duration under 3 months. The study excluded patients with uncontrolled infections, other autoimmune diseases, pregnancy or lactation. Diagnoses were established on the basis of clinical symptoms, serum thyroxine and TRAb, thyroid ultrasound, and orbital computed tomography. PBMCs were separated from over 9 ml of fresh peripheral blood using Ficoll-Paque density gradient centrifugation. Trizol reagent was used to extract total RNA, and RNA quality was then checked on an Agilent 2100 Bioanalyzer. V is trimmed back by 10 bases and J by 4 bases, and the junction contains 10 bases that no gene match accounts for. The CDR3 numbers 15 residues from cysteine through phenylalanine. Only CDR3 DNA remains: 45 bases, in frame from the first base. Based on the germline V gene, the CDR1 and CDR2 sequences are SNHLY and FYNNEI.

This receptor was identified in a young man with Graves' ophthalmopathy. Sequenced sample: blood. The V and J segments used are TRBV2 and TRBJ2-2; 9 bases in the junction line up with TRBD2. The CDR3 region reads CAKRRAGGITGELFF. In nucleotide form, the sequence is TGTGCCAAAAGGAGAGCGGGAGGAATCACCGGGGAGCTGTTTTTT.